This T cell receptor beta chain was recorded in a study of T cells in Graves' hyperthyroidism and ophthalmopathy. The overall study: At initial diagnosis, before any treatment had begun, peripheral blood was obtained. Study results and caveats: Clonotypes that were expanded in thyroid above 0.001 mostly appeared in blood too. By a 13 V-J model, ophthalmopathy was set apart from stable hyperthyroidism.

From RNA transcripts, TCR beta CDR3 regions were amplified. The primer set for the first-round RT-PCR of the TCR CDR3 was HTBI. TCRdb redid the calling of the multiplex PCR reads with MiXCR, one entry per CDR3 protein. This table has about 700,000 distinct CDR3 sequences, approximately 15% appearing once. This clonotype was found many times. The antigen is not known. CDR1 LNHNV and CDR2 YYDKDF come from the germline V gene (reference sequence). This CDR3 has 15 residues. The germline V and J ends were trimmed by 0 bases and 8 bases, with 16 bases remaining between them. The J gene is TRBJ1-2, the V gene TRBV15, with a weak D call TRBD1 (6 bases). The TCR was taken from a woman aged 18-29 years with Graves' hyperthyroidism. The specimen sequenced was blood. In DNA, the CDR3 is TGTGCCACCAGCAGAGATCTGGCAACAGGGCAAGGCTACACCTTC. Protein sequence: CATSRDLATGQGYTF.